The 32 T cell receptor beta chains presented below share a single source sample, sequenced in a study of spatial heterogeneity in lung cancer. TCRdb re-derived calls from the 5' RACE reads in MiXCR, one entry per CDR3 protein. The table lists 25,000 or so distinct CDR3 sequences, around 4.6% of them singletons. The time point denotes: sample taken at primary tumor resection. The specimen comprised PBMCs, sampled at surgery. The source of these receptors is a male donor with early-stage non-small cell lung cancer.

This clonotype has just a few counts. This chain links TRBV9 with TRBJ2-5; 7 bases match TRBD2. The CDR3 extends over 15 amino acids. With 0 bases clipped from V and 5 bases from J, the junction kept 7 bases outside the gene matches. Germline loops: CDR1 SGDLS, CDR2 YYNGEE. CDR3 sequence (DNA): TGTGCCAGCAGCGTAGCCGGAGGACTAGGGGAGACCCAGTACTTC. Protein: CASSVAGGLGETQYF.

This clonotype was counted ten times or more. CDR3 protein: CASRPPSGPLFNNEQFF. CDR3 sequence (DNA): TGTGCCAGTAGGCCCCCTAGCGGCCCCTTGTTTAACAATGAGCAGTTCTTC. This chain links TRBV19 with TRBJ2-1, with 7 bases aligning to TRBD2. The CDR3 loop spans 17 amino acids. Germline CDR1 LNHDA, CDR2 SQIVND (reference sequence). The V segment lost 6 bases and the J segment 5 bases; nucleotides outside the gene matches: 16.

This clonotype was observed many times. This chain joins TRBV7-9 and TRBJ2-3; D not certain. The length of the CDR3 is 16 residues. V gave up 7 bases and J gave up 0 bases, with 17 bases separating them. Germline V gives CDR1 SEHNR, CDR2 FQNEAQ (reference sequence). In DNA form, the CDR3 reads TGTGCCAGCAAACCCCCCGACGCCCTCAGCACAGATACGCAGTATTTT. Translating it yields CASKPPDALSTDTQYF. The complete variable domain, with remaining parts taken from reference TRBV7-9 and TRBJ2-3, reads DTGVSQNPRHKITKRGQNVTFRCDPISEHNRLYWYRQTLGQGPEFLTYFQNEAQLEKSRLLSDRFSAERPKGSFSTLEIQRTEQGDSAMYLCASKPPDALSTDTQYFGPGTRLTVL.

J is TRBJ1-3 and V is TRBV4-1; 9 bases are a match to TRBD1. Trimming at V came to 4 bases and at J to 2 bases, leaving 6 bases not matched to a gene. Germline V gene lookup returns CDR1 MGHRA and CDR2 YSYEKL. The CDR3 runs to 16 residues. The CDR3 is CASSLITGGPGNTIYF. CDR3 DNA sequence: TGCGCCAGCAGCCTCATTACAGGGGGCCCTGGAAACACCATATATTTT.

V gene TRBV18 combines with J gene TRBJ2-5; no firm D call. Deletions cut 3 bases from V and 2 bases from J, with 10 bases between. Germline CDR1 KGHSH, CDR2 LQKENI. The CDR3 is 14 residues long. CDR3 protein: CASSPVGQQETQYF. As DNA, the CDR3 is TGTGCCAGCTCACCGGTAGGGCAGCAAGAGACCCAGTACTTC.

This clonotype was observed many times. The rearrangement uses TRBV24-1 and TRBJ2-5, with 8 bases identical to TRBD2. The V and J ends lost 12 bases and 5 bases, in that order; junction bases with no gene match: 16. Germline assignment: CDR1 KGHDR and CDR2 SFDVKD. CDR3 size: 15 residues. The CDR3 bases are TGTGCCCCCCCCCCCTATATAGCGGGGCGGGAGACCCAGTACTTC. As protein: CAPPPYIAGRETQYF.

This clonotype turned up a few times. This rearrangement joins TRBV28 to TRBJ1-6; perhaps TRBD1 as D (5 bases). This CDR3 region has 14 residues. The V gene lost 4 bases and the J gene lost 18 bases, with 22 bases spanning the gap. The germline V gene encodes CDR1 MDHEN and CDR2 SYDVKM. CDR3 coding DNA: TGTGCCAGCAGTTCGCAGGGAGGGAGATATTCTCACCACTTT. Protein sequence: CASSSQGGRYSHHF.

This clonotype was counted at least ten times. The chain recombines TRBV18 with TRBJ1-1, with TRBD1 as a possible D gene (5 bases). CDR1 and CDR2 (germline): KGHSH, LQKENI. This CDR3 spans 15 amino acids. V was cut by 3 bases and J by 1 base, with 12 bases left in between. CDR3 sequence: CASSPDIGQNTEAFF. The CDR3 nucleotides are TGTGCCAGCTCACCCGATATCGGACAGAACACTGAAGCTTTCTTT.

This clonotype was seen ten or more times. The chain couples TRBV7-9 to TRBJ2-7, with TRBD2 identical over 8 bases. V lost 4 bases, J lost 2 bases, and 7 bases stayed unmatched. The CDR3 runs to 15 residues. Germline lookup yields CDR1 SEHNR and CDR2 FQNEAQ (reference sequence). The CDR3 protein is CASSSSGGPAYEQYF. CDR3 coding DNA: TGTGCCAGCAGCTCAAGCGGGGGTCCCGCCTACGAGCAGTACTTC.

The DNA of the CDR3 is TGTGCCAGTAGGAAGCGGGGGGGCCCCTACAATGAGCAGTTCTTC. Translating gives CASRKRGGPYNEQFF. The rearrangement joins TRBV19 to TRBJ2-1; 10 bases fit TRBD2. The CDR3 totals 15 residues. The ends lost 6 bases at V and 2 bases at J; junction bases unmatched: 4. Germline loops: CDR1 LNHDA, CDR2 SQIVND (reference sequence).

This clonotype has a count of ten or more. The chain couples TRBV20-1 to TRBJ2-7; D is possibly TRBD1 (6 bases). The CDR3 consists of 16 residues. Trimming removed 5 bases from V and 1 base from J, with 21 bases in between. CDR1 DFQATT and CDR2 SNEGSKA come from the germline V gene (reference sequence). The CDR3: CSAQDIQRGISYEQYF. The CDR3 DNA follows: TGCAGTGCTCAAGACATTCAAAGGGGGATATCCTACGAGCAGTACTTC.

In this sample, this clonotype turned up many times. CDR3 in DNA: TGCGCCAGCAGCTTGGGTCTAGCGGACCAAGAGACCCAGTACTTC. As protein: CASSLGLADQETQYF. The chain recombines TRBV5-1 with TRBJ2-5; 7 bases map to TRBD2. With V trimmed by 0 bases and J by 0 bases, 2 bases remained unmatched. CDR3 length: 15 residues. Germline loops: CDR1 SGHRS, CDR2 YFSETQ.

This clonotype was observed many times. The chain has TRBV6-5 and TRBJ2-5; TRBD2 is a possible D gene (5 bases). The CDR3 has 15 residues. Per germline, CDR1 MNHEY and CDR2 SVGAGI. Trimming cost V 7 bases and J 5 bases, with 20 bases left between them. The CDR3 DNA reads TGTGCCAGCATCGGGCGGGCTGCTAATCGGGAGACCCAGTACTTC. Its translation is CASIGRAANRETQYF.

This clonotype was observed many times. The V call is TRBV5-1, the J call TRBJ2-7, with D hard to call. This CDR3 is 16 amino acids long. Looked up from germline, CDR1 is SGHRS and CDR2 is YFSETQ. V dropped 4 bases and J dropped 0 bases, with 17 bases sitting between them. Here the CDR3 reads CASSKEGSTYSYEQYF. CDR3 nucleotide sequence: TGCGCCAGCAGCAAAGAAGGCAGCACCTACTCCTACGAGCAGTACTTC.

This clonotype was counted ten times or more. The chain has TRBV9 and TRBJ1-1; D remains ambiguous. Trimming pared 0 bases from V and 1 base from J, leaving 7 bases between. Germline-derived CDR1 and CDR2 are SGDLS and YYNGEE. This CDR3 is built from 14 residues. The DNA for the CDR3 is TGTGCCAGCAGCGTAGCACGGGCGAACACTGAAGCTTTCTTT. This sequence encodes CASSVARANTEAFF.

In its sample, this clonotype was seen many times. The V and J genes are TRBV21-1 and TRBJ2-7; the D segment call TRBD1 is taken from the table without a DNA check. TRBV21-1 is tagged as a pseudogene. This CDR3 spans 15 amino acids. For the CDR3, the DNA is TGTGCCAGCACCCCAGGGTACCCCCGGACCTACGAGCAGTACTTC. Its translation: CASTPGYPRTYEQYF.

This clonotype showed up many times. The chain carries TRBV5-1 and TRBJ2-1, with D possibly TRBD2 on 6 matching bases. Germline values: CDR1 SGHRS, CDR2 YFSETQ. The ends were cut back, 0 bases at V and 1 base at J, with 11 bases in the middle. CDR3 size: 16 residues. This CDR3 is CASSLVLARSYNEQFF. The CDR3 DNA follows: TGCGCCAGCAGCTTGGTACTAGCCCGTTCCTACAATGAGCAGTTCTTC.

This clonotype was found many times. The chain carries TRBV25-1 and TRBJ2-3; 14 nucleotides align to TRBD2. Germline CDR1 is MGHDK and CDR2 is SYGVNS. J was trimmed by 0 bases and V by 7 bases; bases with no gene match: 6. This CDR3 is built from 17 residues. The CDR3 sequence: CASTGTSGGPSTDTQYF. The CDR3 bases are TGTGCCAGCACCGGGACTAGCGGGGGCCCTAGCACAGATACGCAGTATTTT.

This clonotype was detected ten times or more. The chain combines TRBV20-1 with TRBJ2-4, with D perhaps TRBD1 or TRBD2 (5 bases each). Per germline, CDR1 DFQATT and CDR2 SNEGSKA (reference sequence). This CDR3 has 16 amino acids. The V end was cut by 5 bases, the J end by 1 base, with 18 bases between. The CDR3 DNA sequence: TGCAGTGCTGAGGGACCTACCCACCGGGCCAAAAACATTCAGTACTTC. This gives the protein CSAEGPTHRAKNIQYF.

There are many counts of this clonotype. This chain joins TRBV21-1 and TRBJ1-5; the D segment call TRBD1 is taken from the table without a DNA check. TRBV21-1 is assigned pseudogene status. The CDR3 sequence is 18 residues long. The chain's CDR3 is CASSKDVGQGHSNQPQHF. In nucleotides, the CDR3 is TGTGCCAGCAGCAAAGATGTGGGACAGGGTCATAGCAATCAGCCCCAGCATTTT.

This clonotype was seen repeatedly, ten times or more. The rearrangement links TRBV6-5 to TRBJ2-7; possible D gene TRBD2, 6 bases. This CDR3 has 14 amino acids. V dropped 2 bases and J dropped 0 bases, with 8 bases sitting between them. Germline V gives CDR1 MNHEY, CDR2 SVGAGI. The CDR3 region is CASSYGTLSYEQYF. CDR3 bases: TGTGCCAGCAGTTACGGGACTCTCTCCTACGAGCAGTACTTC.

This clonotype was seen at least ten times. CDR3: CASRRDIYNEQFF. CDR3 in DNA: TGTGCCAGCAGACGGGACATCTACAATGAGCAGTTCTTC. The chain joins TRBV2 to TRBJ2-1; D possibly corresponds to TRBD1 (6 bases). The CDR3 has 13 amino acids. Germline V gene sequence: CDR1 SNHLY, CDR2 FYNNEI. V lost 6 bases and J 3 bases, leaving 9 bases between the germline ends.

By proportion, this clonotype is medium-sized (0.01 to 0.1%). The chain employs TRBV6-6 and TRBJ2-5, with D perhaps TRBD1 (5 bases). The CDR3 length is 14 residues. Deletions cut 5 bases from V and 2 bases from J, with 12 bases between. Germline loops: CDR1 MNHNY, CDR2 SVGAGI (reference sequence). The CDR3 DNA follows: TGTGCCAGCAGTGAGCAGGGAATACAAGAGACCCAGTACTTC. The encoded protein is CASSEQGIQETQYF.

The rearrangement links TRBV7-2 to TRBJ1-6; D possibly corresponds to TRBD1 (6 bases). The CDR3 is 14 amino acids. V was clipped by 6 bases and J by 5 bases, with 11 bases between them. CDR1 SGHTA and CDR2 FQGNSA come from the germline V gene. The CDR3 here is CASRGAGNNSPLHF. DNA for the CDR3: TGTGCCAGCAGGGGGGCAGGGAATAATTCACCCCTCCACTTT.

This clonotype was seen many times. The chain joins TRBV10-3 to TRBJ2-7; no definite D call. The CDR3 has 13 amino acids. Germline assignment: CDR1 ENHRY and CDR2 SYGVKD. Trimming removed 3 bases from V and 2 bases from J, with 8 bases in between. The CDR3 DNA reads TGTGCCATCAGTGACAACAGAGCCTACGAGCAGTACTTC. This codes for CAISDNRAYEQYF.

In its sample, this clonotype was seen many times. This sequence joins TRBV12-3 or TRBV12-4 and TRBJ2-3, with D perhaps being TRBD1 or TRBD2 (5 bases each). V lost 10 bases and J lost 2, with 16 bases in between. This CDR3 has 14 amino acids. The CDR3 DNA is TGTGCCACCTTTTTTGGGGGAAACACAGATACGCAGTATTTT. Protein sequence: CATFFGGNTDTQYF.

This clonotype appeared many times. The chain is built from TRBV27 and TRBJ1-1; D unclear. From germline, CDR1 is MNHEY and CDR2 SMNVEV (reference sequence). The CDR3 covers 14 residues. The V end lost 0 bases, the J end lost 1 base, and 6 bases lay between the germline ends. Written as DNA, the CDR3 is TGTGCCAGCAGTTTATCGATTCGGAACACTGAAGCTTTCTTT. Its protein product is CASSLSIRNTEAFF.

This clonotype was counted at least ten times. The chain has TRBV7-6 and TRBJ1-5; TRBD1 might be the D (6 bases). The germline gives CDR1 SGHVS, CDR2 FNYEAQ. The CDR3 covers 15 residues. Trimming pared 1 base from V and 2 bases from J, leaving 9 bases between. The DNA for the CDR3 is TGTGCCAGCAGCTTAGGGGGGCTGGGCAATCAGCCCCAGCATTTT. It codes for CASSLGGLGNQPQHF.

This clonotype was detected many times. The rearrangement uses TRBV7-9 and TRBJ1-1; tentatively, D is TRBD1 (5 bases). The germline V and J ends were trimmed by 6 bases and 10 bases, with 21 bases remaining between them. The CDR3 runs to 14 residues. Germline values: CDR1 SEHNR, CDR2 FQNEAQ (reference sequence). The CDR3 sequence: CASSRQWRGPGAFF. The CDR3 DNA reads as TGTGCCAGCAGTCGACAGTGGCGGGGCCCGGGAGCTTTCTTT.

In its sample, this clonotype was seen many times. This sequence joins TRBV25-1 and TRBJ1-2, with TRBD1 as a possible D gene (5 bases). Germline V CDR1 and CDR2: MGHDK, SYGVNS. V gave up 1 base and J gave up 2 bases, with 17 bases separating them. CDR3 length equals 17 residues. The CDR3 region is CASSELGTAMGNYGYTF. Written as DNA, the CDR3 is TGTGCCAGCAGTGAATTGGGGACCGCGATGGGGAACTATGGCTACACCTTC.

The table lists this clonotype with many counts. The CDR3 is CASSLDRSYNEQFF. For the CDR3, the DNA is TGTGCCAGCAGCTTAGACAGGTCCTACAATGAGCAGTTCTTC. This chain uses TRBV7-2 with TRBJ2-1, with D possibly TRBD1 on 5 matching bases. Trimming pared 1 base from V and 1 base from J, leaving 5 bases between. Germline V gene lookup returns CDR1 SGHTA and CDR2 FQGNSA. CDR3 length: 14 amino acids.

The table lists this clonotype with a few counts. This clone may be a read error of a much larger clone one base away. The CDR3 DNA follows: TGTGCCAGCAGTTACACTACCTCTGGGGCCAACGCCCTGACTTTC. Protein sequence: CASSYTTSGANALTF. This chain links TRBV12-3 or TRBV12-4 with TRBJ2-6, with D perhaps TRBD1 (5 bases). This CDR3 is 15 amino acids long.